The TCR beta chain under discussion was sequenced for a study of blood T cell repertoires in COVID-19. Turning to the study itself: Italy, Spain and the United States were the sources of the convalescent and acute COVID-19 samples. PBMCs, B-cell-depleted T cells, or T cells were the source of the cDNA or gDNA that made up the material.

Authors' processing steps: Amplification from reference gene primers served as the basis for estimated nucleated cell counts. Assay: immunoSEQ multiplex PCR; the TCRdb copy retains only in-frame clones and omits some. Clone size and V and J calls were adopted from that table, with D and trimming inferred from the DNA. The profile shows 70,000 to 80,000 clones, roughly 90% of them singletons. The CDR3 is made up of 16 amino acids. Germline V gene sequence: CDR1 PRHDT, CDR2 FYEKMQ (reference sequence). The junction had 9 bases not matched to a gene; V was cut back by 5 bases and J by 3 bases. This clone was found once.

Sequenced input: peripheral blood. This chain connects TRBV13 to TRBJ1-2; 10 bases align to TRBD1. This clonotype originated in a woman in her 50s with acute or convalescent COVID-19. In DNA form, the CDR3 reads TGTGCCAGCAGCCACCGTCCGGGACAGGGGTACTATGGCTACACCTTC. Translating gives CASSHRPGQGYYGYTF.